Shown below are 23 T cell receptor beta chains from a single sample sequenced in a study of identical twins. TCRdb called the 5' RACE reads again in MiXCR, with one record for every CDR3 protein. The table lists 400,000 to 550,000 distinct CDR3 sequences, around 15% of them singletons. This same sample was also part of a study on yellow fever vaccine responses in identical twins.

The sample taken for sequencing was CD4+ T cells sorted from blood. The receptors originated from a woman between 18 and 30 years old in good health.

CDR3 sequence: CASSQDFSANYGYTF. For the CDR3, the DNA is TGCGCCAGCAGCCAAGATTTCTCAGCTAACTATGGCTACACCTTC. The V and J genes are TRBV4-1 and TRBJ1-2; D not resolved. Germline values: CDR1 MGHRA, CDR2 YSYEKL. The CDR3 consists of 15 residues. Trimming removed 0 bases from V and 0 bases from J, with 8 bases in between.

The chain carries TRBV25-1 and TRBJ2-3, with D possibly TRBD2 on 5 matching bases. CDR1 is MGHDK, CDR2 SYGVNS, per germline. Trimming pared 6 bases from V and 0 bases from J, leaving 13 bases between. The CDR3 is 15 amino acids. For the CDR3, the DNA is TGTGCCAGCAGCCTGACGGCGGGTAGCACAGATACGCAGTATTTT. This codes for CASSLTAGSTDTQYF. The full variable domain, in which reference TRBV25-1 and TRBJ2-3 provide the parts outside the CDR3, is EADIYQTPRYLVIGTGKKITLECSQTMGHDKMYWYQQDPGMELHLIHYSYGVNSTEKGDLSSESTVSRIRTEHFPLTLESARPSHTSQYLCASSLTAGSTDTQYFGPGTRLTVL.

In regard to this clonotype: Germline is not matched at one junction end, which may reflect a read error. The chain joins TRBV15 to TRBJ1-1; D is undetermined. In germline, CDR1 is LNHNV, CDR2 YYDKDF (reference sequence). The CDR3 is 13 amino acids. CDR3 amino acids: CGTSRDHHTEAFF. CDR3 coding DNA: TGTGGCACCAGCAGAGATCACCACACTGAAGCTTTCTTT.

This chain joins TRBV5-4 and TRBJ2-7; TRBD2 is a possible D gene (5 bases). The CDR3 contains 20 residues. Germline assignment: CDR1 SGHNT and CDR2 YYREEE (reference sequence). Trimming cost V 1 base and J 5 bases, with 31 bases left between them. DNA for the CDR3: TGTGCCAGCAGCTTGCGGGTCAGGTACGAACTAGGAGGCGGTGTGAACGAGCAGTACTTC. Its translation: CASSLRVRYELGGGVNEQYF.

This clonotype was counted between two and nine times. This chain links TRBV29-1 with TRBJ2-1; 10 bases match TRBD2. Germline V gene data show CDR1 as SQVTM and CDR2 as ANQGSEA. This CDR3 region has 16 residues. Trimming cost V 2 bases and J 8 bases; bases outside gene matches: 12. The DNA for the CDR3 is TGCAGCGTTGAACCTCTCGAACTAGCGGGAACGGATGAGCAGTTCTTC. Translating gives CSVEPLELAGTDEQFF.

This clonotype was seen at least ten times. The chain combines TRBV5-1 with TRBJ2-7; 8 nucleotides agree with TRBD2. The ends lost 0 bases at V and 1 base at J; junction bases unmatched: 3. This CDR3 has 15 residues. Germline V CDR1 and CDR2: SGHRS, YFSETQ. This chain's CDR3 is CASSLGRGGSYEQYF. The CDR3 region has the DNA TGCGCCAGCAGCTTGGGACGGGGGGGTTCCTACGAGCAGTACTTC.

This clonotype was observed a few times. The rearrangement uses TRBV5-1 and TRBJ2-1, with D possibly matching TRBD2 (5 bases). Per the germline V gene, CDR1 is SGHRS and CDR2 is YFSETQ. V was clipped by 0 bases and J by 8 bases, with 15 bases between them. The CDR3 has 15 residues. As DNA, the CDR3 is TGCGCCAGCAGCTTGGGGACTCGGGCGGCGGATGAGCAGTTCTTC. Residues: CASSLGTRAADEQFF.

This clonotype has just a few counts. The V and J genes are TRBV18 and TRBJ2-1; no firm D call. CDR3 length: 16 amino acids. V gave up 1 base and J gave up 4 bases, with 14 bases separating them. CDR1 KGHSH and CDR2 LQKENI come from the germline V gene. CDR3 in amino acids: CASSPRITDEYNEQFF. DNA of the CDR3: TGTGCCAGCTCACCACGAATCACAGATGAATACAATGAGCAGTTCTTC.

This clonotype was picked up many times. The V and J genes are TRBV5-1 and TRBJ2-3; 7 bases align to TRBD2. CDR3 length: 15 residues. The V and J ends lost 3 bases and 8 bases, in that order; junction bases with no gene match: 12. Looked up from germline, CDR1 is SGHRS and CDR2 is YFSETQ. The CDR3 reads CASSSASGGSGTQYF. DNA for the CDR3: TGCGCCAGCAGCTCGGCTAGCGGAGGATCGGGTACGCAGTATTTT.

This clonotype was seen a few times. This chain links TRBV3-1 with TRBJ2-7; the D is unclear. Per germline, CDR1 LGHDT and CDR2 YNNKEL (reference sequence). V was shortened by 0 bases and J by 0 bases, with 9 bases between the two germline ends. CDR3 length: 15 residues. This CDR3 reads CASSQDPGPSYEQYF. The DNA for the CDR3 is TGTGCCAGCAGCCAAGACCCAGGCCCCTCCTACGAGCAGTACTTC.

The chain joins TRBV10-3 to TRBJ2-1, with D unresolved. CDR3 length equals 14 residues. Germline V gives CDR1 ENHRY, CDR2 SYGVKD. V was clipped by 4 bases and J by 0 bases, with 7 bases between them. The CDR3 here is CAISGSSSYNEQFF. The CDR3 DNA is TGTGCCATCAGTGGGTCGAGCTCCTACAATGAGCAGTTCTTC.

The V gene is TRBV24-1, the J gene TRBJ2-5; 10 nucleotides match TRBD1. V lost 10 bases to trimming and J lost 2 bases; unmatched junction nucleotides: 9. Germline lookup yields CDR1 KGHDR and CDR2 SFDVKD. CDR3 size: 15 residues. CDR3 residues: CATQRTGGTQETQYF. CDR3 coding DNA: TGTGCCACTCAGCGGACAGGGGGTACTCAAGAGACCCAGTACTTC.

This chain joins TRBV14 and TRBJ2-1; D is undetermined. V gave up 5 bases and J gave up 8 bases, with 19 bases separating them. CDR3 size: 15 residues. Germline values: CDR1 SGHDN, CDR2 FVKESK. This CDR3 is CASSTRVVTVDEQFF. CDR3 nucleotides: TGTGCCAGCAGCACCCGGGTAGTTACGGTTGATGAGCAGTTCTTC.

This chain connects TRBV5-1 to TRBJ2-7; no reliable D call. This CDR3 region has 12 residues. Trimming shortened V by 2 bases and J by 4 bases, and 7 bases separated the two germline ends. CDR1 is SGHRS, CDR2 YFSETQ, per germline. Written as DNA, the CDR3 is TGCGCCAGCAGCTTAACCCGGTACGAGCAGTACTTC. It specifies CASSLTRYEQYF.

To note about this clonotype: A much larger clone differs by one base, so this may be a read error. V and J are TRBV5-1 and TRBJ2-2; D uncertain. The CDR3 runs 16 residues. The germline CDR1 and CDR2 sequences are SGHRS and YFSETQ. CDR3 in amino acids: CTSSQKNQELTGELFF. The CDR3 DNA reads TGCACCAGCAGCCAGAAAAACCAGGAGCTCACCGGGGAGCTGTTTTTT.

Comments on this clonotype: Germline and junction disagree at one end, which may indicate a read error. The chain links TRBV28 to TRBJ2-1; 9 bases are shared with TRBD2. The germline V gene has CDR1 MDHEN and CDR2 SYDVKM. CDR3 size: 15 residues. The CDR3 coding sequence is TGTGCCAGCGGGCCGTCAGCGGGAGGCTACTATGAGCAGTTCTTC. Amino acid sequence: CASGPSAGGYYEQFF.

The gene calls are TRBV12-3 or TRBV12-4 and TRBJ1-1, with 7 bases lining up with TRBD1. The CDR3 runs 14 residues. V dropped 6 bases and J dropped 1; count of bases not matched to a gene: 5. CDR3 sequence: CASSNRDRNTEAFF. The CDR3 coding sequence is TGTGCCAGCAGCAACCGGGACAGGAACACTGAAGCTTTCTTT.

The genes are TRBV5-1 and TRBJ2-2; TRBD1 is a possible D gene (5 bases). Germline V gene data show CDR1 as SGHRS and CDR2 as YFSETQ. CDR3 size: 16 residues. V was shortened by 1 base and J by 3 bases, with 13 bases between the two germline ends. The CDR3 DNA sequence: TGCGCCAGCAGCTTGAATCTCAGGGCTGACACCGGGGAGCTGTTTTTT. Translation: CASSLNLRADTGELFF.

The chain carries TRBV5-1 and TRBJ2-5; 8 nucleotides match TRBD2. The germline V gene encodes CDR1 SGHRS and CDR2 YFSETQ. The CDR3 runs 14 residues. V lost 2 bases and J lost 2; bases outside the gene matches: 2. The CDR3 coding sequence is TGCGCCAGCAGCTTCCCGGGGGGGCAAGAGACCCAGTACTTC. It specifies CASSFPGGQETQYF.

This clonotype turned up a few times. The rearrangement joins TRBV28 to TRBJ2-2; D gene uncertain. V gave up 7 bases and J gave up 1 base, with 13 bases separating them. The CDR3 covers 15 residues. The V gene's germline CDR1 is MDHEN and CDR2 SYDVKM. In DNA form, the CDR3 reads TGTGCCAGCACCCGACGTCACGGGAACACCGGGGAGCTGTTTTTT. It translates to CASTRRHGNTGELFF.

The V call is TRBV6-2 or TRBV6-3, the J call TRBJ2-1, with TRBD2 matching 9 bases. Germline lookup yields CDR1 MNHEY and CDR2 SVGEGT. The CDR3 is 15 amino acids. The V and J ends lost 6 bases and 3 bases, in that order; junction bases with no gene match: 6. CDR3 sequence (DNA): TGTGCCAGCAGCCAAGTAGCGGGGGTCTACAATGAGCAGTTCTTC. Translating gives CASSQVAGVYNEQFF.

The J gene is TRBJ2-3, the V gene TRBV28, with TRBD2 matching 7 bases. The CDR3 sequence is 15 residues long. The junction had 11 bases not matched to a gene; V was cut back by 9 bases and J by 2 bases. Germline V gene data show CDR1 as MDHEN and CDR2 as SYDVKM. For the CDR3, the DNA is TGTGCCAGTTCCCCGGGACTATTTACCACAGATACGCAGTATTTT. This gives the protein CASSPGLFTTDTQYF.

This clonotype was detected only a few times. The CDR3 DNA follows: TGTGCCAGCGAACGGGGCAGGGGGAATGAAAAACTGTTTTTT. It yields the protein CASERGRGNEKLFF. The chain joins TRBV7-9 to TRBJ1-4, with TRBD1 matching 7 bases. Germline V gene sequence: CDR1 SEHNR, CDR2 FQNEAQ (reference sequence). J lost 5 bases, V lost 8 bases, and 8 bases had no gene match. This CDR3 has 14 amino acids.